This TCR beta chain was retrieved from a study of blood T cells in healthy people across ages. Regarding the study as a whole: Naive CD4+ cell counts and diversity both ran higher in long-lived than in aged donors.

Isolated PBMCs totaled at least 6 million in each sample. V dropped 5 bases and J dropped 6; count of bases not matched to a gene: 3. The germline V gene has CDR1 DFQATT and CDR2 SNEGSKA (reference sequence). The CDR3 extends over 11 amino acids. A word on this clonotype: No antigen is known for it.

With a J-beta primer mix and a sample-barcoded 5' primer, a second PCR ran about 7 to 11 cycles. Each cDNA molecule received a tag from a template-switch adaptor that had 12 random nucleotides. One entry per CDR3 protein results from TCRdb running MiXCR on the 5' RACE reads. Among about 1.8 million distinct CDR3 sequences listed, 49% were seen once. What was sequenced was blood. The genes are TRBV20-1 and TRBJ1-2; 7 bases are a match to TRBD1. The clonotype was recovered from a middle-aged woman in good health. CDR3 amino acids: CSAVGTDGYTF. In DNA, the CDR3 is TGCAGTGCTGTCGGGACAGATGGCTACACCTTC.